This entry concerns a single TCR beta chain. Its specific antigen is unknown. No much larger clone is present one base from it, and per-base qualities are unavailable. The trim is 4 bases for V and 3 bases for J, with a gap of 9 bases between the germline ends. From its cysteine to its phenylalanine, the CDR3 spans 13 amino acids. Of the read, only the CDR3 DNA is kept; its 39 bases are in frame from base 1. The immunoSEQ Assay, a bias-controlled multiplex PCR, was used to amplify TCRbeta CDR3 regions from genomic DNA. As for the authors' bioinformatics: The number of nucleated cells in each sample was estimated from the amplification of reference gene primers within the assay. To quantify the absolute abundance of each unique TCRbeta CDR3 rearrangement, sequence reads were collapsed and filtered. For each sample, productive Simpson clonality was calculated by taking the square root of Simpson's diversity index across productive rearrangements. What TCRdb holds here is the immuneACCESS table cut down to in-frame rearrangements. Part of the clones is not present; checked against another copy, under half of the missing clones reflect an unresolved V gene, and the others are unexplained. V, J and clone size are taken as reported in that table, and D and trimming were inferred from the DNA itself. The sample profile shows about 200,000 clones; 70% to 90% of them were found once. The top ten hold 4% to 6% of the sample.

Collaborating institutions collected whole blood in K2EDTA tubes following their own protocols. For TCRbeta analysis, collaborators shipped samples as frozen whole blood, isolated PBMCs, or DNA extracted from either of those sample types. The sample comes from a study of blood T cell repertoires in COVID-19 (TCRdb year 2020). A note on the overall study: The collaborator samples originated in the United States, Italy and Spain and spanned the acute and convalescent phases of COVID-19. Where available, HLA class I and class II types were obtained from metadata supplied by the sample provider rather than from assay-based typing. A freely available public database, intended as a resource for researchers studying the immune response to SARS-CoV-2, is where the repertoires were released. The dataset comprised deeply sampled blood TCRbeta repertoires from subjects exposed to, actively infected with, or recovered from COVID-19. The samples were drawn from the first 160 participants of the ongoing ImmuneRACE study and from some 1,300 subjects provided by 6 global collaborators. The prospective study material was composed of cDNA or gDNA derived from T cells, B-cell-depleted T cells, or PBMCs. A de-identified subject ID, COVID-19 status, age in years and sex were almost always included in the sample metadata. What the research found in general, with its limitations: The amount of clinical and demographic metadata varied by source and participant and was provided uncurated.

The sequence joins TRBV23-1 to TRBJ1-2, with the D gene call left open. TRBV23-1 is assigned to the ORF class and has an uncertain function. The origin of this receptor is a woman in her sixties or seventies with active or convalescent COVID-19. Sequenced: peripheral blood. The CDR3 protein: CASSPDNHYGYTF. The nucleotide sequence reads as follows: TGCGCCAGCAGTCCCGACAACCACTATGGCTACACCTTC.